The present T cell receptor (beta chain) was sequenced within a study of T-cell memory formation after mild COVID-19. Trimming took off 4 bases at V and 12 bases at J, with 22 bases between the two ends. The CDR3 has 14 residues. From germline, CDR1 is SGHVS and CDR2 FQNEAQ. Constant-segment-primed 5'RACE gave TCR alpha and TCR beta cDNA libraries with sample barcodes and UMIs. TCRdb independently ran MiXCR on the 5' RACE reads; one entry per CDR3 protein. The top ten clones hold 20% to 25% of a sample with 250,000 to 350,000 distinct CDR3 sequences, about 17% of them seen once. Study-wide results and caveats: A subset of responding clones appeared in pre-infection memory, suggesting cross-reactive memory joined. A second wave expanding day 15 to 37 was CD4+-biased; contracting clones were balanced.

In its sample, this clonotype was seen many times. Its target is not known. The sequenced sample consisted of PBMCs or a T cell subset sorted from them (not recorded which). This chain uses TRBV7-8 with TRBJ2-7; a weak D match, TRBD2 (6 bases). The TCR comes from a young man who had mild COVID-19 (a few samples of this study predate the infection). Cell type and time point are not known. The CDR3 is CASSSRGGSVWRYF. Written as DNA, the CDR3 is TGTGCCAGCAGCTCCCGCGGAGGGTCGGTATGGCGGTACTTC.